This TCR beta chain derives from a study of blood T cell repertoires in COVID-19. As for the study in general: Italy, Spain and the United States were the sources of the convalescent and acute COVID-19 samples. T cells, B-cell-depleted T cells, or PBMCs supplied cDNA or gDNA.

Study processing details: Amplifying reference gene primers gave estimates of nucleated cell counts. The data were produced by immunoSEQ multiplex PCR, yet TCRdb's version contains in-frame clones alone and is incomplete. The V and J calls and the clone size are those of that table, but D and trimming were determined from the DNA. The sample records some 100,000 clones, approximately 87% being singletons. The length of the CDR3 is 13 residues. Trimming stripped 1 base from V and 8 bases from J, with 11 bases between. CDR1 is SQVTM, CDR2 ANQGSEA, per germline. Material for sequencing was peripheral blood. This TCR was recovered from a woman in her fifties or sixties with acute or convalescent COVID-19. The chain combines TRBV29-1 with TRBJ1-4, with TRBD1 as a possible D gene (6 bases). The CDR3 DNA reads TGCAGCGTTGAAGGGACAGTGGGAGAAAAACTGTTTTTT. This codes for CSVEGTVGEKLFF.